A selection of T cell receptor beta chains follows, all from one sample in a study of T cell responses to AZD1222 COVID-19 vaccine. The repertoire was sequenced with immunoSEQ multiplex PCR; TCRdb's copy has only in-frame clones and lacks some. The sample contains some 150,000 clones, 90% to 95% of which appear only once. Sample: peripheral blood, taken on day 0 of AZD1222 vaccination. Every receptor here comes from an adult in good health. CDR3s include the opening cysteine and the closing phenylalanine or tryptophan. A D gene is named only where the DNA matches it firmly. Clone sizes are given selectively: once, few, many, or a class where the clone is expanded.

CDR3 | DNA | D | J | V | length | size
CASSFPPYAYGYTF | TGTGCCAGCAGCTTTCCTCCCTACGCCTATGGCTACACCTTC | NA | TRBJ1-2 | TRBV7-3 | 14 | NA
CASSLGTMGTEAFF | TGTGCCAGCAGCTTAGGGACGATGGGGACTGAAGCTTTCTTT | NA | TRBJ1-1 | TRBV5-4 | 14 | NA
CATSRGITYEQYF | TGTGCCACCAGCAGAGGGATTACCTACGAGCAGTACTTC | NA | TRBJ2-7 | TRBV15 | 13 | NA
CASRDPGLAKDEQYF | TGTGCCAGCAGGGACCCGGGACTAGCGAAGGACGAGCAGTACTTC | TRBD2 | TRBJ2-7 | TRBV6-5 | 15 | NA
CASGPGTGGPDTQYF | TGTGCTAGTGGACCCGGGACAGGAGGTCCAGATACGCAGTATTTT | TRBD1 | TRBJ2-3 | TRBV12-5 | 15 | NA
CATSDLRGGNEQFF | TGTGCCACCAGTGATTTAAGGGGGGGCAATGAGCAGTTCTTC | NA | TRBJ2-1 | TRBV24-1 | 14 | NA
CSVEVGTGVNGYTF | TGCAGCGTTGAAGTAGGGACAGGGGTGAATGGCTACACCTTC | TRBD1 | TRBJ1-2 | TRBV29-1 | 14 | NA
CSVEERTGNTIYF | TGCAGCGTTGAAGAACGCACTGGAAACACCATATATTTT | NA | TRBJ1-3 | TRBV29-1 | 13 | NA
CASSLQGGAEAFF | TGTGCCAGCAGCCTCCAGGGAGGCGCTGAAGCTTTCTTT | NA | TRBJ1-1 | TRBV9 | 13 | NA
CASSHGGTEAFF | TGTGCCAGCAGCCATGGGGGCACTGAAGCTTTCTTT | NA | TRBJ1-1 | TRBV3-1/TRBV3-2 | 12 | NA
CASSGQGNTGELFF | TGCGCCAGCAGTGGTCAGGGGAACACCGGGGAGCTGTTTTTT | NA | TRBJ2-2 | TRBV5-1 | 14 | NA
CASSPRGHVGDEQFF | TGTGCCAGCAGTCCCAGGGGTCACGTAGGAGATGAGCAGTTCTTC | NA | TRBJ2-1 | TRBV27 | 15 | once
CASSRTTGTNTEAFF | TGTGCCAGCAGCCGTACAACTGGGACAAACACTGAAGCTTTCTTT | NA | TRBJ1-1 | TRBV7-9 | 15 | NA
CASSYGGGNQPQHF | TGTGCCAGCAGTTACGGGGGGGGCAATCAGCCCCAGCATTTT | NA | TRBJ1-5 | TRBV6-5 | 14 | once
CASKTGTGRAQPQHF | TGTGCCAGCAAAACCGGGACAGGGAGGGCTCAGCCCCAGCATTTT | TRBD1 | TRBJ1-5 | TRBV2 | 15 | NA
CASSLDRTSGGTQYF | TGCGCCAGCAGCTTGGATAGGACTAGCGGGGGGACCCAGTATTTT | TRBD2 | TRBJ2-3 | TRBV5-1 | 15 | once
CASTLGGFEAFF | TGTGCCAGCACCCTGGGGGGTTTTGAAGCTTTCTTT | NA | TRBJ1-1 | TRBV12-3/TRBV12-4 | 12 | NA
CASSIQGYNSPLHF | TGTGCCAGCAGCATTCAGGGCTATAATTCACCCCTCCACTTT | NA | TRBJ1-6 | TRBV9 | 14 | NA
CASSPRTGNLNTEAFF | TGTGCCAGCAGCCCAAGGACAGGGAACCTTAACACTGAAGCTTTCTTT | TRBD1 | TRBJ1-1 | TRBV7-8 | 16 | NA
CATSREGTGGPTDTQYF | TGTGCCACCAGCAGAGAGGGAACGGGAGGGCCGACAGATACGCAGTATTTT | TRBD2 | TRBJ2-3 | TRBV15 | 17 | NA
CASSRAPSSGNTIYF | TGTGCCAGCAGTCGAGCACCTAGCTCTGGAAACACCATATATTTT | NA | TRBJ1-3 | TRBV6-5 | 15 | NA
CASHGGAGEKLFF | TGTGCCAGCCACGGGGGGGCAGGTGAAAAACTGTTTTTT | NA | TRBJ1-4 | TRBV5-6 | 13 | NA
CASSDRTGYGYTF | TGTGCCAGCAGCGATAGGACAGGGTATGGCTACACCTTC | TRBD1 | TRBJ1-2 | TRBV2 | 13 | NA
CASSLESSGNTIYF | TGCGCCAGCAGCTTGGAGAGCTCTGGAAACACCATATATTTT | NA | TRBJ1-3 | TRBV5-1 | 14 | NA
CASSLGQGAYEQYF | TGTGCCAGCAGCCTGGGACAGGGGGCCTACGAGCAGTACTTC | TRBD1 | TRBJ2-7 | TRBV11-2 | 14 | NA
CASSEQRTGTHNQPQHF | TGTGCCAGCAGTGAACAGAGGACAGGAACACACAATCAGCCCCAGCATTTT | TRBD1 | TRBJ1-5 | TRBV6-1 | 17 | once
CASRHYRGDEQFF | TGCGCCAGCAGACACTACAGGGGCGATGAGCAGTTCTTC | TRBD1 | TRBJ2-1 | TRBV5-1 | 13 | NA
CASSPGRGSHSYNSPLHF | TGTGCCAGTAGCCCCGGGAGGGGCTCTCATTCCTATAATTCACCCCTCCACTTT | NA | TRBJ1-6 | TRBV19 | 18 | NA
CASSSHRATYNEQFF | TGTGCCAGCAGTTCACACCGGGCCACCTACAATGAGCAGTTCTTC | NA | TRBJ2-1 | TRBV7-2 | 15 | NA
CSVEVRVVDEQFF | TGCAGCGTTGAAGTGAGAGTGGTCGATGAGCAGTTCTTC | NA | TRBJ2-1 | TRBV29-1 | 13 | NA
CASSAQYYGYTF | TGTGCCAGCAGCGCTCAATACTATGGCTACACCTTC | NA | TRBJ1-2 | TRBV9 | 12 | NA
CASSPARQGYTEAFF | TGTGCCAGCAGCCCAGCGAGACAGGGGTACACTGAAGCTTTCTTT | TRBD1 | TRBJ1-1 | TRBV11-2 | 15 | NA
CASSHISGIFQETQYF | TGTGCCAGCAGCCATATAAGCGGGATCTTCCAAGAGACCCAGTACTTC | TRBD2 | TRBJ2-5 | TRBV3-1/TRBV3-2 | 16 | NA
CSDGRGSYNEQFF | TGCAGCGACGGACGGGGGTCCTACAATGAGCAGTTCTTC | NA | TRBJ2-1 | TRBV29-1 | 13 | NA
CASSLDREYNSPLHF | TGTGCCAGCAGCTTAGATCGGGAGTATAATTCACCCCTCCACTTT | NA | TRBJ1-6 | TRBV11-2 | 15 | NA
CASSQEWRGVLNQPQHF | TGCGCCAGCAGCCAAGAATGGCGTGGAGTACTCAATCAGCCCCAGCATTTT | NA | TRBJ1-5 | TRBV4-1 | 17 | NA
CASSIGRGGAKARQREQYF | TGTGCCAGCAGCATAGGCCGAGGGGGCGCGAAGGCCCGCCAACGGGAGCAGTACTTC | TRBD1 | TRBJ2-7 | TRBV27 | 19 | NA
CASSIRTQSYEQYF | TGTGCCAGTAGTATACGCACACAAAGTTACGAGCAGTACTTC | NA | TRBJ2-7 | TRBV19 | 14 | NA
CASSEEVDNYAGELFF | TGTGCCAGCAGTGAAGAGGTGGACAATTATGCCGGGGAGCTGTTTTTT | NA | TRBJ2-2 | TRBV6-1 | 16 | NA
CASSLGNVVEAFF | TGTGCCAGCAGCTTAGGAAATGTTGTAGAAGCTTTCTTT | NA | TRBJ1-1 | TRBV7-2 | 13 | NA
CASSPGVGNYGYTF | TGTGCCAGCAGCCCCGGGGTGGGCAACTATGGCTACACCTTC | NA | TRBJ1-2 | TRBV3-1/TRBV3-2 | 14 | NA
CASRGLAGVGNEQFF | TGTGCCAGCAGGGGACTAGCGGGAGTAGGGAATGAGCAGTTCTTC | TRBD2 | TRBJ2-1 | TRBV2 | 15 | NA
CASSPSVAGAVDTQYF | TGTGCCAGCAGCCCTTCCGTAGCGGGGGCCGTAGATACGCAGTATTTT | TRBD2 | TRBJ2-3 | TRBV3-1/TRBV3-2 | 16 | NA
CASSPRTGVSNQPQHF | TGTGCCAGCTCACCCCGGACGGGAGTGAGCAATCAGCCCCAGCATTTT | NA | TRBJ1-5 | TRBV18 | 16 | NA
CASSPGQGDYEQYF | TGTGCCAGCTCACCGGGACAGGGGGACTACGAGCAGTACTTC | TRBD1 | TRBJ2-7 | TRBV18 | 14 | NA
CASSLLAGGTEAFF | TGCGCCAGCAGCTTGTTGGCAGGAGGGACTGAAGCTTTCTTT | NA | TRBJ1-1 | TRBV5-1 | 14 | NA
CASRDGQGYNSPLHF | TGTGCCAGCAGGGACGGACAGGGTTATAATTCACCCCTCCACTTT | TRBD1 | TRBJ1-6 | TRBV27 | 15 | NA
CSAGPYEQYF | TGCAGTGCCGGCCCGTACGAGCAGTACTTC | NA | TRBJ2-7 | TRBV20-1 | 10 | once
CASSLSPGSNEKLFF | TGTGCCAGCAGTTTATCCCCCGGCAGCAATGAAAAACTATTTTTT | NA | TRBJ1-4 | TRBV27 | 15 | NA
CASSPQGSNYGYTF | TGTGCCAGCAGTCCACAGGGGAGCAACTATGGCTACACCTTC | TRBD1 | TRBJ1-2 | TRBV6-6 | 14 | NA
CASSQMGVNTEAFF | TGTGCCAGCAGCCAAATGGGGGTGAACACTGAAGCTTTCTTT | NA | TRBJ1-1 | TRBV3-1/TRBV3-2 | 14 | NA
CASSPLAGSSYNEQFF | TGTGCCAGCAGCCCCCTAGCGGGGAGCTCCTACAATGAGCAGTTCTTC | TRBD2 | TRBJ2-1 | TRBV9 | 16 | few
CSASSGAEAFF | TGCAGTGCTTCTTCAGGGGCGGAAGCTTTCTTT | NA | TRBJ1-1 | TRBV20-1 | 11 | NA
CASSESRGDYGYTF | TGTGCCAGCAGTGAATCGAGAGGGGACTATGGCTACACCTTC | NA | TRBJ1-2 | TRBV2 | 14 | NA